Detailed here is one T cell receptor (beta chain). This CDR3 spans 17 amino acids. Germline CDR1 reads MNHNS; CDR2 reads SASEGT. The V gene end was trimmed by 0 bases and the J gene end by 3 bases; junction bases not matched to a gene: 7. This sample is drawn from a study of blood T cell repertoires in COVID-19. Study context: The United States, Italy and Spain provided the acute and convalescent COVID-19 samples. T cells, B-cell-depleted T cells, or PBMCs supplied cDNA or gDNA.

Original analysis: Estimated nucleated cell counts came from reference gene primer amplification. This table comes from immunoSEQ multiplex PCR, and its TCRdb copy is limited to in-frame clones, with some not included. The DNA was the basis for D and trimming; V, J and clone size are from that table. The table shows fewer than 45,000 clones, with over 70% occurring only once. This TCR came from a middle-aged woman with acute or convalescent COVID-19. The gene calls are TRBV6-1 and TRBJ2-3; the match to TRBD2 covers 9 bases. Sequenced sample: peripheral blood. CDR3 amino acids: CASSEAGAGGPTDTQYF. The CDR3 DNA reads as TGTGCCAGCAGTGAAGCGGGCGCGGGGGGGCCTACAGATACGCAGTATTTT.